This paragraph covers one T cell receptor beta chain sequence. Deep-level running was used for the assay. Here immunoSEQ multiplex PCR was the method, and the copy in TCRdb shows in-frame clones only, minus some. The table has roughly 700,000 clones, about 74% seen once; the top ten hold about 1.7%. The entry originates in a study of shared clonotypes between healthy human individuals. This CDR3 is built from 12 residues. Trimming left V 3 bases short and J 4 bases short, with 7 bases between. Per germline, CDR1 MNHEY and CDR2 SMNVEV (reference sequence). Sequencing input: memory CD4+ T cells sorted from blood. Subset noted: CD45RA-negative fraction. The sequence was obtained from a woman aged 30 to 39 in good health. The V call is TRBV27, the J call TRBJ2-7; D remains ambiguous. The CDR3 sequence: CASSLRDYEQYF. DNA for the CDR3: TGTGCCAGCAGTTTGAGAGATTACGAGCAGTACTTC.